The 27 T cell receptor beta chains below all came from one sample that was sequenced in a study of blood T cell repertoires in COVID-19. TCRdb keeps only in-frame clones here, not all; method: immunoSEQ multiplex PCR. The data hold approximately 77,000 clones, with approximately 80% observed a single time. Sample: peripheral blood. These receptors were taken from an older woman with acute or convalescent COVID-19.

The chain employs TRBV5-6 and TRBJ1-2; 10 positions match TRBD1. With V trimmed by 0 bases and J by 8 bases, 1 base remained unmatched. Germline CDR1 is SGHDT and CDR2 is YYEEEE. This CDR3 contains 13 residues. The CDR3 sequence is CASSLGDRGGYTF. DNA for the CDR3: TGTGCCAGCAGCTTGGGGGACAGGGGCGGCTACACCTTC.

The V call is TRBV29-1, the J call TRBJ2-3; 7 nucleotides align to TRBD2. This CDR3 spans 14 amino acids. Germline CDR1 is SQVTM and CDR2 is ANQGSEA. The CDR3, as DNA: TGCAGTCACACGATAGCGGGCAGCACAGATACGCAGTATTTT. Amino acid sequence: CSHTIAGSTDTQYF.

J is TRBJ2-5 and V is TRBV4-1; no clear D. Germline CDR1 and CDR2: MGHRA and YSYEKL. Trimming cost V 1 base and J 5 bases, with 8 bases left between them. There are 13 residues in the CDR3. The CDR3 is CASSQVQDETQYF. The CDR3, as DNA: TGCGCCAGCAGCCAAGTTCAGGATGAGACCCAGTACTTC.

As DNA, the CDR3 is TGTGCCAGTAGTACCCTAGGTCCCAATCAGCCCCAGCATTTT. Translated, it gives CASSTLGPNQPQHF. This chain joins TRBV19 and TRBJ1-5; D is unclear. Germline V CDR1 and CDR2: LNHDA, SQIVND (reference sequence). With 4 bases removed from V and 3 bases from J, the gap between germline ends came to 10 bases. There are 14 residues in the CDR3.

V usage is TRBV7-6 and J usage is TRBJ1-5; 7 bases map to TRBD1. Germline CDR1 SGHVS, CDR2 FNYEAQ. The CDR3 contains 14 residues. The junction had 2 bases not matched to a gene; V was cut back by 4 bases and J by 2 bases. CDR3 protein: CASSSTGGNQPQHF. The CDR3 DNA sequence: TGTGCCAGCAGCTCCACAGGGGGCAATCAGCCCCAGCATTTT.

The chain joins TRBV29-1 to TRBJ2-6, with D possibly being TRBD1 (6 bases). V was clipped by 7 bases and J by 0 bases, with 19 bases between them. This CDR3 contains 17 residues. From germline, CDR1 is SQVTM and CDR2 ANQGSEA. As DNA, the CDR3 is TGCAGCGCCCGAACCCAGGGACAAATCTCTGGGGCCAACGTCCTGACTTTC. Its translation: CSARTQGQISGANVLTF.

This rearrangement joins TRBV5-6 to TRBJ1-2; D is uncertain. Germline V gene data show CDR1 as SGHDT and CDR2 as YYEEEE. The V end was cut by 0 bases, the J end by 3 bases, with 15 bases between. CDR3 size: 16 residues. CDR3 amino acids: CASSLVGNSLHYGYTF. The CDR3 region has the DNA TGTGCCAGCAGCTTGGTAGGCAACAGCCTACACTATGGCTACACCTTC.

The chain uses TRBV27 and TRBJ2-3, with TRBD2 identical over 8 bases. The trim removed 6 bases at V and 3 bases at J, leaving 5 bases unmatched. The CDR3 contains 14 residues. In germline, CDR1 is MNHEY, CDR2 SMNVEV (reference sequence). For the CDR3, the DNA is TGTGCCAGCAGCTCCAGCGGGAGTACAGATACGCAGTATTTT. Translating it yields CASSSSGSTDTQYF.

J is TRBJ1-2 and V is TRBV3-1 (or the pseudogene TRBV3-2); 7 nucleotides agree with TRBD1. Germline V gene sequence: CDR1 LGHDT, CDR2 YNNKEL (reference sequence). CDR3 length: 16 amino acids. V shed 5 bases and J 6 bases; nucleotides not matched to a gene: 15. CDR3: CASSVRTGQQLNGYTF. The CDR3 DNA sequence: TGTGCCAGCAGCGTGCGCACGGGACAGCAACTTAATGGCTACACCTTC.

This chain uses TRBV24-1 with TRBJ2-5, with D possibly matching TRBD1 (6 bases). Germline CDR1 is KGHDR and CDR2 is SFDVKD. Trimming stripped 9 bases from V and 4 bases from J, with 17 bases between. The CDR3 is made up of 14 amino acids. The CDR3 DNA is TGTGCCACCTCGAATCCTTCGACAGGAGAGACCCAGTACTTC. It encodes CATSNPSTGETQYF.

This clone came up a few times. The CDR3 reads CASRATVNTEAFF. CDR3 DNA: TGTGCCAGCAGGGCGACAGTGAACACTGAAGCTTTCTTT. The chain employs TRBV5-6 and TRBJ1-1; D may be TRBD1 (5 bases). Germline V gene sequence: CDR1 SGHDT, CDR2 YYEEEE. The length of the CDR3 is 13 residues. V shed 5 bases and J shed 0 bases, with 8 bases lying between them.

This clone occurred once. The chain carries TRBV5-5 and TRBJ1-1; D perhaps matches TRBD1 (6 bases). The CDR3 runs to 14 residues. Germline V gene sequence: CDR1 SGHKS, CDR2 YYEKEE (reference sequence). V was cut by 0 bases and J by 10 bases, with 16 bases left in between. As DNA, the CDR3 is TGTGCCAGCAGCTTGGCCCCGACGGGAGGGGGAGCTTTCTTT. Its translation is CASSLAPTGGGAFF.

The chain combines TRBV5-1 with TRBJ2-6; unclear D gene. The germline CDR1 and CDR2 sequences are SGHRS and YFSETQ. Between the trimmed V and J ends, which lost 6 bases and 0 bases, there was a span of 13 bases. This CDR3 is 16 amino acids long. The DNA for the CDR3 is TGCGCCAGCACCCCCACACCCAGCTCTGGGGCCAACGTCCTGACTTTC. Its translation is CASTPTPSSGANVLTF.

CDR3 loop: CASHRGPGTEAFF. The CDR3 DNA reads TGCGCCAGCCACAGGGGGCCGGGGACTGAAGCTTTCTTT. The chain has TRBV5-1 and TRBJ1-1; 9 nucleotides align to TRBD1. There are 13 residues in the CDR3. Per germline, CDR1 SGHRS and CDR2 YFSETQ. V dropped 7 bases and J dropped 5; count of bases not matched to a gene: 6.

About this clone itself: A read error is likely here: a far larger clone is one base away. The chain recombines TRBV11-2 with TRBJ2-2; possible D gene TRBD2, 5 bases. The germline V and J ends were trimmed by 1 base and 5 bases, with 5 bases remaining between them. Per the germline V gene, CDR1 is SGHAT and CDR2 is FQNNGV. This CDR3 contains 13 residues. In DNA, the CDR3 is TGTGCCAGCAGCTTAGGAGGGACCGGGGAGCTGTTTTTT. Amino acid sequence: CASSLGGTGELFF.

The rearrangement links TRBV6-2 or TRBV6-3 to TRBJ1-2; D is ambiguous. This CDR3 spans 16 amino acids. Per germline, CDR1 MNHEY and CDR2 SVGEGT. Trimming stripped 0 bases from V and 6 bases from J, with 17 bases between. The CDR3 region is CASSYSASSPMDGYTF. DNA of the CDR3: TGTGCCAGCAGTTACTCAGCCTCATCCCCCATGGATGGCTACACCTTC.

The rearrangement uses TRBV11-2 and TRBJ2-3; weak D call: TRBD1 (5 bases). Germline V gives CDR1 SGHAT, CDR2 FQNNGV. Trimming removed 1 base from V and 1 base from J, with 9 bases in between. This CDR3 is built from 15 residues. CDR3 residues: CASSLGGYGTDTQYF. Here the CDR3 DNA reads TGTGCCAGCAGCTTAGGGGGCTATGGCACAGATACGCAGTATTTT.

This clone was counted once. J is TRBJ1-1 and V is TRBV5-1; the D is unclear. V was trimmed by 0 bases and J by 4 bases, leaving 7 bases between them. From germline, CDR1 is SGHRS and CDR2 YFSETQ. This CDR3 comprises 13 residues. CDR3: CASSLGEITEAFF. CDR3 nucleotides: TGCGCCAGCAGCTTGGGGGAGATCACTGAAGCTTTCTTT. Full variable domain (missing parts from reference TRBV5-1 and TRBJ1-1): KAGVTQTPRYLIKTRGQQVTLSCSPISGHRSVSWYQQTPGQGLQFLFEYFSETQRNKGNFPGRFSGRQFSNSRSEMNVSTLELGDSALYLCASSLGEITEAFFGQGTRLTVV.

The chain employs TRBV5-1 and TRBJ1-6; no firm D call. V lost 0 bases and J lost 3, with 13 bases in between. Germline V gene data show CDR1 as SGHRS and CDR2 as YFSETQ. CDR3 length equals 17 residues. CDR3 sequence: CASSLAGEKYYNSPLHF. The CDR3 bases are TGCGCCAGCAGCTTGGCGGGAGAGAAATACTATAATTCACCCCTCCACTTT.

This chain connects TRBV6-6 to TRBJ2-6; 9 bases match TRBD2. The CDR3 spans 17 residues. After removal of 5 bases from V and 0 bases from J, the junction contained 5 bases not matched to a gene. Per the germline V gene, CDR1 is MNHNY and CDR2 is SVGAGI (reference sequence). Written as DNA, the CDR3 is TGTGCCAGCAGTCGAGCGGGGGGCAACTCTGGGGCCAACGTCCTGACTTTC. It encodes CASSRAGGNSGANVLTF.

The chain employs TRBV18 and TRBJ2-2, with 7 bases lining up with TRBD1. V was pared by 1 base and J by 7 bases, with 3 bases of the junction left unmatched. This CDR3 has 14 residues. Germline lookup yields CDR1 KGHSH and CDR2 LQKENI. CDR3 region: CASSPQGADGELFF. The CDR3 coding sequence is TGTGCCAGCTCACCACAGGGGGCGGACGGGGAGCTGTTTTTT.

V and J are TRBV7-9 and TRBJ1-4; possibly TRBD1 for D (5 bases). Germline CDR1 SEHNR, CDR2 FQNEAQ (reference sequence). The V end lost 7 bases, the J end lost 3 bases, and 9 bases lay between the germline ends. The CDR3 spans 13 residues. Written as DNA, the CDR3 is TGTGCCAGCACCCAGACAGCTAATGAAAAACTGTTTTTT. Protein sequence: CASTQTANEKLFF.

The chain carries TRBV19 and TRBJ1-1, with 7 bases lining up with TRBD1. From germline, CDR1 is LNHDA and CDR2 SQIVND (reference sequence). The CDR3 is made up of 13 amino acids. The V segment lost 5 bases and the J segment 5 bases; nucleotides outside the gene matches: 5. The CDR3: CASSQTGTTEAFF. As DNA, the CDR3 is TGTGCCAGTAGTCAGACAGGGACTACTGAAGCTTTCTTT. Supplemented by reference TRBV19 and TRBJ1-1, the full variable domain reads DGGITQSPKYLFRKEGQNVTLSCEQNLNHDAMYWYRQDPGQGLRLIYYSQIVNDFQKGDIAEGYSVSREKKESFPLTVTSAQKNPTAFYLCASSQTGTTEAFFGQGTRLTVV.

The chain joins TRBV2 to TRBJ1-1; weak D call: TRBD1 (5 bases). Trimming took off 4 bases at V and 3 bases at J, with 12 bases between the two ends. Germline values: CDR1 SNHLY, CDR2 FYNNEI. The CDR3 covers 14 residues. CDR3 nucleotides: TGTGCCAGCAGTGGAGTTCGGGGGTACACTGAAGCTTTCTTT. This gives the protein CASSGVRGYTEAFF. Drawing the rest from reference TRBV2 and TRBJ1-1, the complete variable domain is EPEVTQTPSHQVTQMGQEVILRCVPISNHLYFYWYRQILGQKVEFLVSFYNNEISEKSEIFDDQFSVERPDGSNFTLKIRSTKLEDSAMYFCASSGVRGYTEAFFGQGTRLTVV.

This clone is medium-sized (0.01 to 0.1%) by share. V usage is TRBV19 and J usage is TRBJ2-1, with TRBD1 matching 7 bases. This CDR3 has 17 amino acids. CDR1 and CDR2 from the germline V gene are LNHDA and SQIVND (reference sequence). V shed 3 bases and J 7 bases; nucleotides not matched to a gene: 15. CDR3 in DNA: TGTGCCAGTAGTATCAGGAGTAGGGCAGGGGGTCGGAATGAGCAGTTCTTC. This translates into CASSIRSRAGGRNEQFF.

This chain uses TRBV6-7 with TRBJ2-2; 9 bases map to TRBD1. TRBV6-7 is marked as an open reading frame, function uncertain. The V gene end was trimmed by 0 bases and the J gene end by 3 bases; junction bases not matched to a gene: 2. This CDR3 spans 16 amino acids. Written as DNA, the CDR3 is TGTGCCAGCAGTTACTCGGACAGGGGAGACACCGGGGAGCTGTTTTTT. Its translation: CASSYSDRGDTGELFF.

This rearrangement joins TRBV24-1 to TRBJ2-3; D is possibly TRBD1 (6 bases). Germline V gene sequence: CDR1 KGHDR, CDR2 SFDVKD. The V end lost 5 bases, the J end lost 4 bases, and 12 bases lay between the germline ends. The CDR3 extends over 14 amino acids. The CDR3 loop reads CATSVDSSADTQYF. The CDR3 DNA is TGTGCCACCAGTGTGGACAGCTCGGCAGATACGCAGTATTTT.